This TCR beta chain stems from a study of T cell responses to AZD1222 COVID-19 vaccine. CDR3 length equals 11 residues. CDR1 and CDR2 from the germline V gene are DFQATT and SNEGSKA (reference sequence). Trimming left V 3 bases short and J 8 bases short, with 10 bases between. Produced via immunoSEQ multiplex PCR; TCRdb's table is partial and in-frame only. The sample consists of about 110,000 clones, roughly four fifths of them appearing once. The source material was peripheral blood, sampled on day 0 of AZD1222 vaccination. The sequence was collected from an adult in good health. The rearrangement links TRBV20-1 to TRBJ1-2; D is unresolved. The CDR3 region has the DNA TGCAGTGCTAGGGACTTGCGGGGCTACACCTTC. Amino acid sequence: CSARDLRGYTF.